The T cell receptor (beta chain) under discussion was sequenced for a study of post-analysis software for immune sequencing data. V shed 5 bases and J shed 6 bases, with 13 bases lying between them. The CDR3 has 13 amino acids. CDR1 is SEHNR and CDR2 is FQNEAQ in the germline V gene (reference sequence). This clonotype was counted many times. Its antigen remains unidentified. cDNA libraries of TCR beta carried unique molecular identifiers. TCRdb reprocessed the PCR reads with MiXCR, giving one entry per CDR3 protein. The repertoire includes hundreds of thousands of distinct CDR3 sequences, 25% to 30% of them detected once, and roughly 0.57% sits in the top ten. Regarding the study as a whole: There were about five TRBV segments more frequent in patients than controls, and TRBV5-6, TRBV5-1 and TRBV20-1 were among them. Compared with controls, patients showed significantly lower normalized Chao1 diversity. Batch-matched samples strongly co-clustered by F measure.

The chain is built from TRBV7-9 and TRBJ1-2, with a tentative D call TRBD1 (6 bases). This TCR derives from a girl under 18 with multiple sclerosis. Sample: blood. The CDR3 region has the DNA TGTGCCAGCAGCCCCCGGGGACAACATGGCTACACCTTC. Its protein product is CASSPRGQHGYTF.